This TCR beta chain originates from a study of beta chain features in type 1 diabetes. The V and J ends lost 5 bases and 6 bases respectively, with 21 bases between them. The CDR3 consists of 15 residues. CDR1 and CDR2 (germline): SGHDT, YYEEEE. Expressed TCRB transcripts were sequenced after all isolated RNA was converted to cDNA. The repertoire was sequenced with immunoSEQ multiplex PCR; TCRdb's copy has only in-frame clones and lacks some. The table records about 620,000 clones, around 15% of them present only once. Naive, central memory, regulatory and stem cell-like memory cells within the CD4+ compartment were sorted using CD45RO/CCR7/CD25/CD127/CD95/CD27.

What was sequenced was naive CD4+ T cells from blood. This TCR was recovered from a man younger than 35 in good health. The chain carries TRBV5-6 and TRBJ2-7; TRBD1 might be the D (6 bases). In DNA, the CDR3 is TGTGCCAGCAGTCTTACAGGGAACCGGGACGGCGAGCAGTACTTC. Protein: CASSLTGNRDGEQYF.